A single sample gave rise to the 18 T cell receptor beta chains below, sequenced in a study of control samples from healthy donors and cancer patients. This table comes from immunoSEQ multiplex PCR, and its TCRdb copy is limited to in-frame clones, with some not included. The table lists 130,000 or so clones, 80% to 95% of them singletons. The sequenced material came from blood. All receptors derive from a woman aged 45-65 years in good health.

The chain has TRBV3-1 (or the pseudogene TRBV3-2) and TRBJ2-3; 16 bases agree with TRBD2. The CDR3 has 19 amino acids. CDR1 LGHDT and CDR2 YNNKEL come from the germline V gene (reference sequence). V trimming: 2 bases; J trimming: 8 bases; junction bases outside the gene matches: 13. The CDR3 spells CASSQSGLAGGRMPPTQYF. The CDR3 nucleotides read TGTGCCAGCAGCCAATCGGGACTAGCGGGGGGGCGGATGCCCCCTACGCAGTATTTT.

J is TRBJ1-5 and V is TRBV10-3, with 8 bases matching TRBD1. CDR1 and CDR2 from the germline V gene are ENHRY and SYGVKD. Losses at the gene ends were 5 bases for V and 7 bases for J; bases not matched to a gene: 7. This CDR3 is 14 amino acids long. In nucleotides, the CDR3 is TGTGCCATCAGTACCGACAGGGGAGGCCAGCCCCAGCATTTT. Translated: CAISTDRGGQPQHF.

The rearrangement links TRBV5-4 to TRBJ1-6; D is unresolved. V was trimmed by 1 base and J by 5 bases, leaving 10 bases between them. This CDR3 is 15 amino acids long. CDR1 and CDR2 (germline): SGHNT, YYREEE (reference sequence). Written as DNA, the CDR3 is TGTGCCAGCAGCTTGTTCTTTGAGGATAATTCACCCCTCCACTTT. Protein sequence: CASSLFFEDNSPLHF. The variable domain in full, completed from reference TRBV5-4 and TRBJ1-6, reads ETGVTQSPTHLIKTRGQQVTLRCSSQSGHNTVSWYQQALGQGPQFIFQYYREEENGRGNFPPRFSGLQFPNYSSELNVNALELDDSALYLCASSLFFEDNSPLHFGNGTRLTVT.

This sequence joins TRBV11-2 and TRBJ2-1; 7 bases line up with TRBD2. There are 13 residues in the CDR3. CDR1 and CDR2 from the germline V gene are SGHAT and FQNNGV. The V gene end was trimmed by 1 base and the J gene end by 7 bases; junction bases not matched to a gene: 1. CDR3 amino acids: CASSLVGGNEQFF. The CDR3 nucleotides are TGTGCCAGCAGCTTAGTGGGGGGGAATGAGCAGTTCTTC.

The J gene is TRBJ1-4, the V gene TRBV29-1; maybe TRBD1 (5 bases). CDR1 is SQVTM, CDR2 ANQGSEA, per germline. This CDR3 has 13 amino acids. Trimming cost V 4 bases and J 5 bases, with 11 bases left between them. CDR3 amino acids: CSVVGGTNEKLFF. As DNA, the CDR3 is TGCAGCGTTGTTGGGGGAACGAATGAAAAACTGTTTTTT.

This chain uses TRBV7-2 with TRBJ1-2; possibly TRBD1 for D (5 bases). The V gene lost 5 bases and the J gene lost 0 bases, with 10 bases spanning the gap. The CDR3 spans 14 residues. CDR1 and CDR2 from the germline V gene are SGHTA and FQGNSA. The CDR3 loop is CASSATTANYGYTF. In DNA, the CDR3 is TGTGCCAGCAGCGCGACGACAGCTAACTATGGCTACACCTTC. The entire variable domain, with the rest obtained from reference TRBV7-2 and TRBJ1-2, is as follows: GAGVSQSPSNKVTEKGKDVELRCDPISGHTALYWYRQSLGQGLEFLIYFQGNSAPDKSGLPSDRFSAERTGGSVSTLTIQRTQQEDSAVYLCASSATTANYGYTFGSGTRLTVV.

The genes are TRBV7-8 and TRBJ2-5; 13 bases are a match to TRBD2. Germline values: CDR1 SGHVS, CDR2 FQNEAQ. The CDR3 runs to 17 residues. Trimming at V came to 4 bases and at J to 7 bases, leaving 12 bases not matched to a gene. CDR3 DNA: TGTGCCAGCAGCTCGCCCTCTGGACTAGCGGGGGCCGGGACCCAGTACTTC. Its protein is CASSSPSGLAGAGTQYF. The full variable domain, with the rest looked up from reference TRBV7-8 and TRBJ2-5, is GAGVSQSPRYKVAKRGQDVALRCDPISGHVSLFWYQQALGQGPEFLTYFQNEAQLDKSGLPSDRFFAERPEGSVSTLKIQRTQQEDSAVYLCASSSPSGLAGAGTQYFGPGTRLLVL.

This clone showed up just once. The chain joins TRBV9 to TRBJ2-1; 10 positions agree with TRBD2. Germline CDR1 SGDLS, CDR2 YYNGEE. The junction had 5 bases not matched to a gene; V was cut back by 4 bases and J by 4 bases. The CDR3 totals 15 residues. The chain's CDR3 is CASSTSGGAYNEQFF. The CDR3 DNA sequence: TGTGCCAGCAGCACGAGCGGGGGGGCATACAATGAGCAGTTCTTC.

The rearrangement joins TRBV27 to TRBJ2-3; 9 bases line up with TRBD2. Germline V gives CDR1 MNHEY, CDR2 SMNVEV (reference sequence). V was pared by 3 bases and J by 4 bases, with 5 bases of the junction left unmatched. The CDR3 has 15 residues. In DNA form, the CDR3 reads TGTGCCAGCAGTTTCGAGCGGGGGGCACCAGATACGCAGTATTTT. Its protein product is CASSFERGAPDTQYF.

The J gene is TRBJ1-1, the V gene TRBV27, with a possible D match to TRBD1 (6 bases). This CDR3 contains 15 residues. Trimming removed 3 bases from V and 3 bases from J, with 14 bases in between. Germline V gene data show CDR1 as MNHEY and CDR2 as SMNVEV (reference sequence). CDR3 amino acids: CASSFLWGADTEAFF. CDR3 nucleotides: TGTGCCAGCAGTTTTCTGTGGGGGGCGGACACTGAAGCTTTCTTT.

This clone has only a few counts. The rearrangement links TRBV12-3 or TRBV12-4 to TRBJ2-5; D remains unclear. V lost 5 bases and J lost 5, with 9 bases in between. The CDR3 is 12 residues long. CDR3 amino acids: CASSKFGETQYF. The DNA for the CDR3 is TGTGCCAGCAGTAAATTCGGGGAGACCCAGTACTTC.

V usage is TRBV27 and J usage is TRBJ2-7; TRBD2 might be the D (6 bases). There are 14 residues in the CDR3. The V end was cut by 6 bases, the J end by 2 bases, with 14 bases between. The germline V gene has CDR1 MNHEY and CDR2 SMNVEV (reference sequence). This CDR3 is CASRSRDSAYEQYF. The DNA for the CDR3 is TGTGCCAGCAGATCCCGGGACTCAGCCTACGAGCAGTACTTC.

V is TRBV3-1 (or the pseudogene TRBV3-2) and J is TRBJ2-5; 8 bases fit TRBD2. This CDR3 is 14 amino acids long. The germline gives CDR1 LGHDT, CDR2 YNNKEL (reference sequence). V was clipped by 10 bases and J by 4 bases; unmatched bases: 11. The CDR3 is CATTLAGGGETQYF. In nucleotides, the CDR3 is TGTGCCACCACTCTAGCGGGCGGGGGAGAGACCCAGTACTTC.

The sample holds one count of this clone. The genes are TRBV21-1 and TRBJ2-7; the table gives TRBD1 as D, unverified against the DNA. TRBV21-1 is a listed pseudogene. The CDR3 length is 16 residues. The CDR3 here is CASSKRNRDRYYEQYF. As DNA, the CDR3 is TGTGCCAGCAGCAAGCGTAACCGGGACAGGTACTACGAGCAGTACTTC.

The chain is built from TRBV6-5 and TRBJ2-1; D gene uncertain. The V gene's germline CDR1 is MNHEY and CDR2 SVGAGI. CDR3 length equals 16 residues. The V and J ends lost 0 bases and 2 bases respectively, with 11 bases between them. This CDR3 reads CASSYSLNRPYNEQFF. The CDR3 nucleotides are TGTGCCAGCAGTTACTCTCTTAACCGCCCCTACAATGAGCAGTTCTTC.

The chain has TRBV4-2 and TRBJ1-2, with D hard to call. The germline V and J ends were trimmed by 4 bases and 7 bases, with 19 bases remaining between them. In germline, CDR1 is LGHNA, CDR2 YNFKEQ. There are 15 residues in the CDR3. The CDR3 loop is CASSLDRAPGSGYTF. In DNA form, the CDR3 reads TGTGCCAGCAGCCTAGACCGGGCCCCGGGAAGTGGCTACACCTTC.

J is TRBJ1-1 and V is TRBV12-5; D gene ambiguous. The CDR3 covers 12 residues. Germline CDR1 reads LGHNT; CDR2 reads FRNRAP. The germline V and J ends were trimmed by 0 bases and 6 bases, with 5 bases remaining between them. The CDR3 bases are TGTGCTAGTGGTTTGGTACGGGCTGAAGCTTTCTTT. Translation: CASGLVRAEAFF.

This chain joins TRBV11-3 and TRBJ2-2; 14 bases agree with TRBD2. In germline, CDR1 is SGHNT, CDR2 YENEEA. The CDR3 is 19 residues long. Losses at the gene ends were 0 bases for V and 6 bases for J; bases not matched to a gene: 9. DNA for the CDR3: TGTGCCAGCAGCTTAGATCCCGGGACTAGCGGGAGTGGCTCCGGGGAGCTGTTTTTT. Protein: CASSLDPGTSGSGSGELFF.